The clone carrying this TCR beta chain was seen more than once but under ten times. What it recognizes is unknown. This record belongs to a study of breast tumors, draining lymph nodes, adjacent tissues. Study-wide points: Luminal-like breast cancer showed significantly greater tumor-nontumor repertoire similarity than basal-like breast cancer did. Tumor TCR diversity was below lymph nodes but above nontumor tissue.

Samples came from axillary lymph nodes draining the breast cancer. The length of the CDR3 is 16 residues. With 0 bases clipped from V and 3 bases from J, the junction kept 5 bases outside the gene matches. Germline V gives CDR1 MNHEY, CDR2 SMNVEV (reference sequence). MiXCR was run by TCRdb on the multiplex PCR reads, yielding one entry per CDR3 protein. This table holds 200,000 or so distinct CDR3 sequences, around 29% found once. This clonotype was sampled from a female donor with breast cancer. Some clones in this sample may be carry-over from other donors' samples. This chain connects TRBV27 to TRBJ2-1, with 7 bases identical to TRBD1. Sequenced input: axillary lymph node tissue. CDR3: CASSLSGQPDYNEQFF. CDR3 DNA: TGTGCCAGCAGTTTATCGGGACAGCCAGACTACAATGAGCAGTTCTTC.